Below are 6 T cell receptor beta chains sequenced from a single sample in a study of blood T cells in healthy people across ages. A second about 7 to 11 cycle PCR used barcoded and J-beta primers. TCRdb re-analysed the 5' RACE reads in MiXCR, keeping a single row per CDR3 protein. Altogether 780,000 or so distinct CDR3 sequences are present, more than 55% being singletons, with the ten largest covering roughly 25%. Sequencing was done on a sample of blood. Receptors were obtained from a man aged 40-55 years in good health.

This clonotype showed up just a few times. The chain is built from TRBV4-2 and TRBJ2-7, with 7 bases aligning to TRBD2. Germline CDR1 is LGHNA and CDR2 is YNFKEQ. Unmatched junction bases numbered 1, after V lost 4 bases and J lost 4 bases. The CDR3 sequence is 12 residues long. The CDR3 DNA sequence: TGTGCCAGCAGCCGGGAGGGATACGAGCAGTACTTC. Protein product: CASSREGYEQYF.

The chain uses TRBV11-3 and TRBJ2-4, with D unclear. V was shortened by 3 bases and J by 3 bases, with 9 bases between the two germline ends. Germline lookup yields CDR1 SGHNT and CDR2 YENEEA. This CDR3 is 14 amino acids long. CDR3 region: CASSLMSDKNIQYF. The CDR3 DNA is TGTGCCAGCAGCTTGATGTCAGACAAAAACATTCAGTACTTC. The complete variable domain, with remaining parts taken from reference TRBV11-3 and TRBJ2-4, reads EAGVVQSPRYKIIEKKQPVAFWCNPISGHNTLYWYLQNLGQGPELLIRYENEEAVDDSQLPKDRFSAERLKGVDSTLKIQPAELGDSAVYLCASSLMSDKNIQYFGAGTRLSVL.

The chain has TRBV20-1 and TRBJ1-2, with D unresolved. CDR1 is DFQATT, CDR2 SNEGSKA, per germline (reference sequence). The CDR3 has 14 amino acids. The V and J ends lost 0 bases and 4 bases respectively, with 12 bases between them. CDR3: CSARDHGFLYGYTF. CDR3 nucleotide sequence: TGCAGTGCTAGAGACCATGGCTTCCTCTATGGCTACACCTTC.

The V gene is TRBV10-3, the J gene TRBJ2-3; D may be TRBD2 (6 bases). V lost 2 bases to trimming and J lost 4 bases, with 7 bases between them. Germline V gene data show CDR1 as ENHRY and CDR2 as SYGVKD. The CDR3 covers 13 residues. The CDR3 coding sequence is TGTGCCATCAGTGAGCGGGAGTCAGATACGCAGTATTTT. Translated: CAISERESDTQYF.

This chain connects TRBV27 to TRBJ2-5; D unresolved. CDR3 length: 15 residues. Trimming took 6 bases from V and 2 from J, leaving 16 bases between them. The germline V gene has CDR1 MNHEY and CDR2 SMNVEV (reference sequence). The CDR3 DNA sequence: TGTGCCAGCAGCCCAAGATGGGGTATACAAGAGACCCAGTACTTC. Its translation is CASSPRWGIQETQYF.

The chain carries TRBV15 and TRBJ1-4; 9 bases agree with TRBD1. Germline V gives CDR1 LNHNV, CDR2 YYDKDF (reference sequence). The CDR3 covers 16 residues. V trimming: 1 base; J trimming: 6 bases; junction bases outside the gene matches: 6. CDR3 sequence reads: CATSRALGQGDEKLFF. In nucleotides, the CDR3 is TGTGCCACCAGCAGAGCTTTGGGACAGGGTGATGAAAAACTGTTTTTT.